A selection of T cell receptor beta chains follows, all from one sample in a study of T cell responses to AZD1222 COVID-19 vaccine. Using immunoSEQ multiplex PCR, the repertoire was profiled, and TCRdb retains in-frame clones only, with some absent. The repertoire has about 120,000 clones, roughly 90% of them found once; the top ten carry 1.5% to 1.7%. The sequenced sample was peripheral blood, obtained on day 0 of AZD1222 vaccination. The receptors were sampled from an adult in good health. Both conserved end residues are part of each CDR3. The D gene is left open where the match is weak. Size values are once, few and many counts, or a class for expanded clones, and some rows have none.

>NA|TRBV7-2|NA|TRBJ1-6
CASSLPVSPLHF
TGTGCCAGCAGCCTCCCGGTTTCACCCCTCCACTTT
>NA|TRBV20-1|TRBD1|TRBJ1-2
CSAGGTVNYGYTF
TGCAGTGCTGGTGGGACAGTGAACTATGGCTACACCTTC
>once|TRBV5-4|TRBD1|TRBJ1-1
CASSIPSTGVNTEAFF
TGTGCCAGCAGCATCCCATCGACAGGGGTGAACACTGAAGCTTTCTTT
>NA|TRBV28|NA|TRBJ2-7
CASSLWQPSRAEQYF
TGTGCCAGCAGTTTATGGCAGCCCTCCAGGGCCGAGCAGTACTTC
>once|TRBV15|NA|TRBJ2-2
CATSRDGLAGELFF
TGTGCCACCAGCAGAGATGGGTTGGCCGGGGAGCTGTTTTTT
>NA|TRBV6-1|NA|TRBJ2-5
CASGGLETQYF
TGTGCCAGTGGAGGGTTGGAGACCCAGTACTTC
>NA|TRBV30|TRBD1|TRBJ1-5
CAWSYDRGNQPQHF
TGTGCCTGGAGTTACGACAGGGGCAATCAGCCCCAGCATTTT
>once|TRBV5-5|NA|TRBJ2-1
CASSLGRLEGGNEQFF
TGTGCCAGCAGCTTGGGACGCCTAGAGGGGGGCAATGAGCAGTTCTTC
>once|TRBV9|TRBD2|TRBJ2-7
CASSPSGSSYEQYF
TGTGCCAGCAGCCCGAGCGGGAGCTCCTACGAGCAGTACTTC
>once|TRBV27|NA|TRBJ2-1
CASRGITLLYNEQFF
TGTGCCTCCCGGGGAATAACCTTGCTTTACAATGAGCAGTTCTTC
>NA|TRBV4-2|NA|TRBJ2-7
CASSTSIVDTTYEQYF
TGTGCCAGCAGCACGTCAATCGTGGACACTACCTACGAGCAGTACTTC
>NA|TRBV11-2|NA|TRBJ2-1
CASSRIGVREQFF
TGTGCCAGCTCCCGCATCGGAGTTCGAGAGCAGTTCTTC
>NA|TRBV15|TRBD1|TRBJ1-2
CATSTDWDREGYTF
TGTGCCACCAGCACCGACTGGGACAGGGAGGGCTACACCTTC
>NA|TRBV12-3/TRBV12-4|TRBD1|TRBJ1-1
CASSTGVAAFF
TGTGCCAGCAGTACAGGGGTAGCAGCTTTCTTT
>NA|TRBV7-9|NA|TRBJ1-6
CASSLVAGSSYNSPLHF
TGTGCCAGCAGCTTAGTTGCGGGGAGCTCCTATAATTCACCCCTCCACTTT
>NA|TRBV15|NA|TRBJ2-4
CATSSRSEAKNIQYF
TGTGCCACCAGCAGTAGGAGCGAAGCCAAAAACATTCAGTACTTC
>once|TRBV11-2|NA|TRBJ1-1
CASSARVNTEAFF
TGTGCCAGCAGCGCCAGGGTAAACACTGAAGCTTTCTTT
>few|TRBV19|NA|TRBJ1-1
CASRPTGAAEAFF
TGTGCCAGTAGGCCAACCGGGGCCGCTGAAGCTTTCTTT
>NA|TRBV30|TRBD2|TRBJ2-1
CAWSRLAGGNEQFF
TGTGCCTGGAGTAGGCTAGCGGGAGGCAATGAGCAGTTCTTC
>NA|TRBV5-6|NA|TRBJ1-2
CASSLSPSVGYTF
TGTGCCAGCAGCTTGAGCCCGTCAGTAGGCTACACCTTC
>NA|TRBV6-5|NA|TRBJ1-5
CASSYRGGQPQHF
TGTGCCAGCAGTTACAGGGGTGGACAGCCCCAGCATTTT
>NA|TRBV19|NA|TRBJ2-7
CASSTGPEQYF
TGTGCCAGTAGTACCGGACCAGAGCAGTACTTC
>NA|TRBV27|NA|TRBJ1-2
CASSFYPGLYGYTF
TGTGCCAGCAGTTTCTATCCGGGGCTATATGGCTACACCTTC
>NA|TRBV29-1|NA|TRBJ1-1
CSVGAGDTEAFF
TGCAGCGTTGGGGCGGGGGACACTGAAGCTTTCTTT
>NA|TRBV25-1|NA|TRBJ2-4
CASSSSGHPKNIQYF
NA
>few|TRBV27|NA|TRBJ1-5
CASSLEGGGNQPQHF
TGTGCCAGCAGTTTAGAGGGAGGGGGCAATCAGCCCCAGCATTTT
>few|TRBV5-5|NA|TRBJ2-2
CASSVRGTVLRLTGELFF
TGTGCCAGCAGCGTACGCGGGACTGTCCTCCGATTAACCGGGGAGCTGTTTTTT
>NA|TRBV6-6|TRBD1|TRBJ1-5
CASSRTGGTYSNQPQHF
TGTGCCAGCAGTCGAACAGGGGGGACGTATAGCAATCAGCCCCAGCATTTT
>few|TRBV6-5|NA|TRBJ2-7
CASQPPGPSYEQYF
TGTGCCAGCCAGCCTCCGGGACCTTCCTACGAGCAGTACTTC
>NA|TRBV4-1|TRBD1|TRBJ1-2
CASSQPSGGGNYGYTF
TGCGCCAGCAGCCAACCCTCAGGGGGGGGCAACTATGGCTACACCTTC
>NA|TRBV6-2/TRBV6-3|NA|TRBJ1-1
CASSRENTEAFF
TGTGCCAGCAGCCGGGAGAACACTGAAGCTTTCTTT
>NA|TRBV7-8|TRBD2|TRBJ2-1
CASSLTREGRKEQFF
TGTGCCAGCAGCTTAACGCGGGAGGGCCGCAAAGAGCAGTTCTTC
>NA|TRBV20-1|NA|TRBJ2-3
CSASLVVGLAYSDTQYF
TGCAGTGCTAGTTTAGTCGTCGGGCTAGCTTATTCGGATACGCAGTATTTT
>few|TRBV11-3|NA|TRBJ2-7
CASSLDLAAYEQYF
TGTGCCAGCAGCTTAGATCTTGCGGCCTACGAGCAGTACTTC
>NA|TRBV7-9|NA|TRBJ1-3
CASSLDGGNPSGNTIYF
TGTGCCAGCAGCTTAGATGGTGGTAATCCGTCTGGAAACACCATATATTTT
>NA|TRBV18|TRBD1|TRBJ2-1
CASSRDSGSGDEQFF
TGTGCCAGCTCACGGGACAGCGGATCGGGCGATGAGCAGTTCTTC
>NA|TRBV7-3|NA|TRBJ2-1
CASSLSESFYNEQFF
TGTGCCAGCAGCTTAAGCGAGAGCTTCTACAATGAGCAGTTCTTC
>NA|TRBV15|NA|TRBJ2-2
CATSSRGRGRANTGELFF
TGTGCCACCAGCAGTCGGGGTCGGGGCAGGGCGAACACCGGGGAGCTGTTTTTT
>NA|TRBV6-5|TRBD2|TRBJ2-1
CASSTFLAGGNEQFF
TGTGCCAGCAGTACCTTCCTAGCGGGTGGCAATGAGCAGTTCTTC
>NA|TRBV15|NA|TRBJ1-5
CATSSHGRQSSQPQHF
TGTGCCACCAGCAGCCACGGGAGACAGTCGAGTCAGCCCCAGCATTTT
>NA|TRBV10-3|TRBD1|TRBJ1-1
CAVLAGQGNTEAFF
TGTGCCGTCCTGGCGGGACAGGGCAACACTGAAGCTTTCTTT
>NA|TRBV18|NA|TRBJ2-7
CASSLDSTAQVEQYF
TGTGCCAGCTCACTTGACTCGACGGCCCAGGTCGAGCAGTACTTC
>NA|TRBV4-3|NA|TRBJ2-1
CASSQPLGGGPGEQFF
TGCGCCAGCAGCCAGCCGCTAGGGGGAGGGCCCGGTGAGCAGTTCTTC
>NA|TRBV6-2/TRBV6-3|NA|TRBJ1-6
CASSYEASSYNSPLHF
TGTGCCAGCAGTTACGAGGCCAGCTCCTATAATTCACCCCTCCACTTT
>NA|TRBV11-2|NA|TRBJ1-1
CASTSDGSVTEAFF
TGTGCCAGCACTTCGGACGGCAGTGTAACTGAAGCTTTCTTT
>NA|TRBV13|NA|TRBJ1-2
CASSHGSARDAREGNYGYTF
TGTGCCAGCAGCCACGGGTCGGCCCGGGACGCGCGGGAGGGGAACTATGGCTACACCTTC
>NA|TRBV19|NA|TRBJ2-3
CASRTADTQYF
TGTGCCAGTAGGACCGCAGATACGCAGTATTTT
>few|TRBV9|TRBD2|TRBJ2-2
CASSGTSGSIGTGELFF
TGTGCCAGCAGCGGGACTAGCGGGAGCATAGGCACCGGGGAGCTGTTTTTT
>NA|TRBV4-1|NA|TRBJ1-3
CASSQEGGTGNTIYF
TGCGCCAGCAGCCAAGAGGGGGGAACTGGAAACACCATATATTTT
>NA|TRBV28|NA|TRBJ2-4
CASDRGGTKNIQYF
TGTGCCAGCGACCGAGGCGGCACGAAAAACATTCAGTACTTC
>NA|TRBV11-3|TRBD1|TRBJ1-1
CASSSNRGSLNTEAFF
TGTGCCAGCAGCTCTAACAGGGGGTCCTTGAACACTGAAGCTTTCTTT
>NA|TRBV9|TRBD2|TRBJ2-2
CASSPPAGAHTGELFF
TGTGCCAGCAGCCCCCCAGCGGGAGCCCACACCGGGGAGCTGTTTTTT
>NA|TRBV7-9|TRBD2|TRBJ2-7
CASSLAGGSSYEQYF
TGTGCCAGCAGCTTAGCGGGCGGGAGCTCCTACGAGCAGTACTTC
>once|TRBV9|NA|TRBJ2-1
CASSPSRDEQFF
TGTGCCAGCAGCCCCTCCCGCGATGAGCAGTTCTTC
>NA|TRBV10-3|TRBD2|TRBJ2-3
CATGSGTRDTQYF
TGTGCCACCGGAAGCGGGACGAGAGATACGCAGTATTTT
>NA|TRBV5-1|TRBD2|TRBJ2-1
CASSSGTSSRSIENPQFF
TGCGCCAGCAGCTCCGGGACTAGTTCTAGGTCCATAGAAAACCCGCAGTTCTTC
>few|TRBV9|NA|TRBJ2-7
CASSPRWESHEQYF
TGTGCCAGCAGCCCCCGGTGGGAATCCCACGAGCAGTACTTC
>NA|TRBV4-1|TRBD2|TRBJ2-7
CASRRSPELGLASYEQYF
TGCGCCAGCAGGAGGTCCCCCGAACTCGGACTAGCGAGCTACGAGCAGTACTTC
>NA|TRBV28|NA|TRBJ2-7
CASSFQTYEQYF
TGTGCCAGCAGTTTCCAGACCTACGAGCAGTACTTC
>NA|TRBV4-1|NA|TRBJ2-1
CASSRVLHGGEQFF
TGCGCTTCCAGCCGGGTTCTGCATGGCGGTGAGCAGTTCTTC